Below, 19 T cell receptor beta chains from the same sample are listed, as sequenced in a study of response to subunit inactivated influenza vaccine. TCRdb re-called the RT-PCR reads through MiXCR, storing one row per CDR3 protein. Altogether about 190,000 distinct CDR3 sequences are present, around an eighth being singletons, with the ten largest covering about 25%. Source: CD8+ T cells sorted from PBMCs, taken 5 days after vaccination. The receptors were sampled from a man aged 45-60 years who received an inactivated influenza vaccine.

The chain joins TRBV4-3 to TRBJ2-7; TRBD1 matches 7 bases. Germline trimming cut 2 bases from V and 2 bases from J; bases unmatched to any gene: 6. CDR1 LGHNA and CDR2 YSLEER come from the germline V gene. The CDR3 has 15 residues. Here the CDR3 DNA reads TGCGCCAGCAGCCAAACGACAGGGAGAACCTACGAGCAGTACTTC. This encodes CASSQTTGRTYEQYF.

The J gene is TRBJ2-7, the V gene TRBV9; TRBD1 matches 11 bases. Germline loops: CDR1 SGDLS, CDR2 YYNGEE. CDR3 length: 16 residues. Germline trimming cut 4 bases from V and 4 bases from J; bases unmatched to any gene: 10. CDR3 nucleotides: TGTGCCAGCAGCTTGGGGACAGGGGGGACGGGATACGAGCAGTACTTC. Translating gives CASSLGTGGTGYEQYF.

This clonotype was seen only a few times. The rearrangement joins TRBV7-9 to TRBJ2-2; perhaps TRBD2 as D (5 bases). There are 12 residues in the CDR3. Germline CDR1 SEHNR, CDR2 FQNEAQ (reference sequence). V lost 10 bases and J 6 bases, leaving 12 bases between the germline ends. The CDR3 spells CATPEGSGELFF. CDR3 DNA: TGTGCCACCCCAGAGGGTTCCGGGGAGCTGTTTTTT.

This clonotype was seen more than once but under ten times. This sequence joins TRBV29-1 and TRBJ2-1, with 11 bases lining up with TRBD2. Germline V gene sequence: CDR1 SQVTM, CDR2 ANQGSEA. The V and J ends lost 6 bases and 8 bases, in that order; junction bases with no gene match: 6. The CDR3 sequence is 13 residues long. The chain's CDR3 is CSVGTSGVYEQFF. CDR3 nucleotides: TGCAGCGTGGGGACTAGCGGAGTGTATGAGCAGTTCTTC.

The chain joins TRBV6-2 or TRBV6-3 to TRBJ1-1; TRBD1 agrees at 12 bases. Trimming cost V 6 bases and J 0 bases; bases outside gene matches: 8. CDR3 size: 17 residues. Germline V CDR1 and CDR2: MNHEY, SVGEGT. CDR3 bases: TGTGCCAGCAGGACGGGGACAGGGGGCCCGGTGAACACTGAAGCTTTCTTT. Translated, it gives CASRTGTGGPVNTEAFF.

This chain links TRBV12-3 or TRBV12-4 with TRBJ1-4; a weak D match, TRBD1 (6 bases). V was trimmed by 5 bases and J by 8 bases, leaving 12 bases between them. The CDR3 loop spans 13 amino acids. The CDR3: CASSRTGREKLFF. Written as DNA, the CDR3 is TGTGCCAGCAGTCGAACAGGGCGGGAAAAACTGTTTTTT.

The V gene is TRBV4-3, the J gene TRBJ2-3, with 9 bases that match TRBD2. V was pared by 3 bases and J by 4 bases, with 5 bases of the junction left unmatched. The CDR3 spans 15 residues. Germline V gene data show CDR1 as LGHNA and CDR2 as YSLEER. CDR3 DNA sequence: TGCGCCAGCAGCCACGTCGCGGGGGGGCCAGATACGCAGTATTTT. Its protein product is CASSHVAGGPDTQYF.

V is TRBV10-1 and J is TRBJ1-1, with D uncertain. Germline CDR1 WNHNN, CDR2 SYGVQD (reference sequence). The CDR3 consists of 16 residues. V lost 3 bases and J lost 5, with 19 bases in between. In nucleotides, the CDR3 is TGCGCCAGCAGTGAATTAAGCGTTCGATCGGGTACTGAAGCTTTCTTT. Translation: CASSELSVRSGTEAFF.

This clonotype appeared a single time. The DNA is omitted, as the CDR3 cannot be located on it reliably, and the CDR3 follows TCRdb's listing. The V and J genes are TRBV7-5 and TRBJ1-2; TRBD1 reflects the table's D call only, with no check against the DNA. TRBV7-5 has pseudogene status. Termini included, the CDR3 measures 16 amino acids. Here the CDR3 reads CISVSEAVGQDYGYTF.

This clonotype showed up just a few times. J is TRBJ2-1 and V is TRBV7-9; 10 bases are shared with TRBD2. With 5 bases clipped from V and 6 bases from J, the junction kept 7 bases outside the gene matches. The CDR3 is 15 residues long. Germline lookup yields CDR1 SEHNR and CDR2 FQNEAQ (reference sequence). The CDR3 protein is CASSNLAGEGNEQFF. In DNA form, the CDR3 reads TGTGCCAGCAGCAATCTAGCGGGAGAAGGCAATGAGCAGTTCTTC.

The rearrangement joins TRBV29-1 to TRBJ1-1, with 8 bases that match TRBD1. The CDR3 runs 14 residues. Germline V gives CDR1 SQVTM, CDR2 ANQGSEA. V trimming: 5 bases; J trimming: 0 bases; junction bases outside the gene matches: 5. CDR3 in DNA: TGCAGCGTTCCCAGGGGGCAAATGAACACTGAAGCTTTCTTT. It codes for CSVPRGQMNTEAFF.

This clonotype was picked up a small number of times. The V call is TRBV6-5, the J call TRBJ1-5; D call uncertain. The CDR3 spans 16 residues. CDR1 is MNHEY and CDR2 is SVGAGI in the germline V gene. Trimming left V 2 bases short and J 0 bases short, with 11 bases between. Here the CDR3 DNA reads TGTGCCAGCAGTTACGGCCCCCAGTATAGCAATCAGCCCCAGCATTTT. Its translation is CASSYGPQYSNQPQHF.

This rearrangement joins TRBV2 to TRBJ2-7; D remains unclear. V lost 8 bases to trimming and J lost 4 bases, with 6 bases between them. CDR3 size: 10 residues. Germline loops: CDR1 SNHLY, CDR2 FYNNEI. The CDR3 spells CASGDYEQYF. The CDR3 DNA reads as TGTGCCAGCGGGGATTACGAGCAGTACTTC.

The chain recombines TRBV4-1 with TRBJ2-1; perhaps TRBD2 as D (6 bases). Germline CDR1 reads MGHRA; CDR2 reads YSYEKL. The CDR3 is 18 amino acids. V dropped 1 base and J dropped 0 bases, with 16 bases sitting between them. The CDR3 sequence: CASSQVARGGISYNEQFF. The DNA for the CDR3 is TGCGCCAGCAGCCAAGTAGCACGCGGCGGGATCTCCTACAATGAGCAGTTCTTC.

This clonotype showed up just a few times. The CDR3 DNA sequence: TGTGCCAGCAAAATCGCAGAGCTAGCCAAAAACATTCAGTACTTC. This codes for CASKIAELAKNIQYF. The rearrangement joins TRBV7-4 to TRBJ2-4; D not resolved. V lost 7 bases, J lost 0 bases, and 13 bases lay in between. The CDR3 extends over 15 amino acids. Germline CDR1 is SGHVT and CDR2 is SQSDAQ.

This clonotype was observed a few times. The rearrangement uses TRBV20-1 and TRBJ1-3, with D possibly matching TRBD1 (5 bases). Deletions cut 0 bases from V and 2 bases from J, with 14 bases between. The germline V gene has CDR1 DFQATT and CDR2 SNEGSKA (reference sequence). This CDR3 spans 16 amino acids. The CDR3: CSARDLVGGTGNTIYF. CDR3 DNA: TGCAGTGCTAGAGACTTAGTTGGGGGGACTGGAAACACCATATATTTT.

This clonotype was detected many times. This rearrangement joins TRBV20-1 to TRBJ2-7; D is perhaps TRBD1 (8 bases). V lost 1 base, J lost 3 bases, and 19 bases lay in between. Germline lookup yields CDR1 DFQATT and CDR2 SNEGSKA (reference sequence). The CDR3 has 16 amino acids. The DNA of the CDR3 is TGCAGTGCTAGAGGGGGAGGGACAGGTTCCCTCTACGAGCAGTACTTC. It yields the protein CSARGGGTGSLYEQYF.

This clonotype was picked up many times. The chain is built from TRBV12-3 or TRBV12-4 and TRBJ2-5, with D possibly being TRBD2 (5 bases). The CDR3 runs 14 residues. V shed 5 bases and J shed 2 bases, with 12 bases lying between them. The CDR3 region is CASSADSHQETQYF. In DNA, the CDR3 is TGTGCCAGCAGTGCGGACTCTCATCAAGAGACCCAGTACTTC.

CDR3 region: CASSDIPGTGSYEQYF. Written as DNA, the CDR3 is TGCGCCAGCAGCGACATCCCCGGGACAGGGTCCTACGAGCAGTACTTC. This chain connects TRBV10-2 to TRBJ2-7; 9 bases fit TRBD1. The V segment lost 6 bases and the J segment 1 base; nucleotides outside the gene matches: 10. CDR3 length: 16 amino acids. CDR1 and CDR2 (germline): WSHSY, SAAADI.